This T cell receptor beta chain was sequenced during a study of beta chain features in type 1 diabetes (dated by TCRdb to the late 2010s). A note on the overall study: Mean age, gender distribution, total cell number and subset yield were not different between patients and healthy donors. In the study, recently diagnosed type 1 diabetes patients and matched healthy donors were compared on the TCRB repertoires of their sorted circulating CD4+ T cell subsets. Whereas all 30 or so donors provided naive and central memory subsets, regulatory and stem cell-like memory subsets were isolated from just 8 patients and roughly eight healthy donors. A total of roughly 98,000,000 sorted cells were examined across all samples, and a strong correlation was observed between cell number per subset and RNA yield. The investigation overall reported the following: Type 1 diabetes patients showed a moderate but significant shortening of TCRB CDR3 length in all four CD4+ subsets. Shorter templates might be favored by PCR, yet because patient and control samples were amplified and corrected together, any such skew would affect both groups equally. Because cDNA was sequenced instead of genomic DNA, highly expressing activated cells could be over-represented, though the groups showed no difference in activation or CD3 levels. Naive, central memory and regulatory TCRB repertoires appeared to be more alike among patients than among healthy donors. Because small numbers of individuals were included in the HLA sub-analyses, any influence of HLA type on TCRB rearrangement was left unresolved. Fewer insertions and more nucleotide deletions at VDJ recombination sites were observed in patients with type 1 diabetes, implying thymic rearrangement abnormalities.

Including the terminal cysteine and phenylalanine, the CDR3 comprises 14 residues. Only the CDR3 DNA is retained, 42 bases long and in frame from the first base. CDR1 is given as SGHTA and CDR2 as FQGNSA, both from the germline V gene. V lost 4 bases and J lost 3 bases; the stretch between them is 13 bases long. About this clone: No antigen is known for it. Base qualities are missing; no much larger clone stands one base away.

From each donor, a single peripheral blood sample of around 120 mL on average was drawn into heparinised tubes. Using a panel that included CD45RO, CCR7, CD25, CD127, CD95 and CD27, naive, central memory, regulatory and stem cell-like memory CD4+ T cells were sorted on a BD FACSAria II. Purity was above 95% for every sorted population. PBMCs were isolated right away by Lymphoprep density gradient centrifugation and were stained directly, without culture. So that batch effects would be minimized, each experiment stained and sorted samples in pairs, pairing one healthy donor with one patient. The High Capacity cDNA Reverse Transcription Kit was used to reverse transcribe all of the isolated RNA, meaning that expressed TCRB transcripts were what got sequenced. Deep immunoSEQ sequencing was applied to naive, central memory and regulatory T cell samples, giving an average of approximately 3.8 million total reads per sample. Sorted cells were lysed in RLT buffer and RNA was extracted with DNase-treated RNeasy Micro or Mini kits, depending on cell number. Each cell subset was processed on its own to prevent cross-contamination, while patient and healthy donor samples were processed together. TCRB sequences were amplified from cDNA with the immunoSEQ multiplex PCR, producing 87-bp fragments spanning the CDR3 region. Sequencing of the amplicons was done on the Illumina HiSeq platform. The authors' analysis ran thus. Synthetic template baselines were used to correct PCR bias computationally, reads within Hamming distance 2 were collapsed, and singletons that could not be merged were discarded. By aligning reads against IMGT, V, D and J genes, CDR3 length, and insertions or deletions at six rearrangement sites were assigned. Within each subset, clonotype counts were normalized to sorted cell number, and only after that were true diversity and Gini coefficients computed with the tcR R package. Repertoire sharing was quantified using the overlap coefficient calculated on TCRB nucleotide sequences. Out-of-frame TCRB sequences from naive cells were analyzed to stand in for the pre-selection repertoire. TCRdb mirrors the immuneACCESS table, restricted to in-frame sequences. Some clones are absent from its copies; in checked studies, under half trace to an unresolved V gene, and the reason for the others is unknown. V and J calls and clone size are copied from that table; D and trimming were computed from the DNA. The sample profile shows about 650,000 clones; around 12% of them were found once. The ten largest account for more than 0.09% of the sample.

Sequencing was carried out using naive CD4+ T cells from blood. The cell subset or site label here, explained by the study, means: true naive CD4+ T cells. The source is a man aged 25-45 years with type 1 diabetes. The rearranged chain carries TRBV7-2 and TRBJ2-7; the D gene cannot be named for sure. The CDR3 region reads CASSSGLLSYEQYF. The DNA is as follows: TGTGCCAGCAGCTCCGGTCTCCTGAGCTACGAGCAGTACTTC. Reference TRBV7-2 and TRBJ2-7 proteins supply the regions before and after the CDR3; the full variable domain is: GAGVSQSPSNKVTEKGKDVELRCDPISGHTALYWYRQSLGQGLEFLIYFQGNSAPDKSGLPSDRFSAERTGGSVSTLTIQRTQQEDSAVYLCASSSGLLSYEQYFGPGTRLTVT.